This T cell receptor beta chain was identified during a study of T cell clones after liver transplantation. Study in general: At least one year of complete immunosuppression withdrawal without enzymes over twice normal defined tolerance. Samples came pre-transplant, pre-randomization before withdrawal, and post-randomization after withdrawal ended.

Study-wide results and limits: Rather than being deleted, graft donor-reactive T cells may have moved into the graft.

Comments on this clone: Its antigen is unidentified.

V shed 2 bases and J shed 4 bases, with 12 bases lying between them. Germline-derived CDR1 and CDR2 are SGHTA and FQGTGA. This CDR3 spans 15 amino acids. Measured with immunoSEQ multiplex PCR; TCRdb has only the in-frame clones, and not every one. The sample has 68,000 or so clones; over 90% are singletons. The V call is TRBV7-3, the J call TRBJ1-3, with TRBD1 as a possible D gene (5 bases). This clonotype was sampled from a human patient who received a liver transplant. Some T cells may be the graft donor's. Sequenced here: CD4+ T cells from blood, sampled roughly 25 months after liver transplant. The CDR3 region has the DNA TGTGCCAGCAGCTTATCAAGGGGCGCGGGAAACACCATATATTTT. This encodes CASSLSRGAGNTIYF.